Listed here are 22 T cell receptor beta chains from one sample, sequenced in a study of T cell clonality in common variable immunodeficiency. Study-wide findings and caveats: Reportedly, TCR beta sequences from common variable immunodeficiency showed fewer deletions and N-nucleotide insertions.

Libraries were prepared by immunoSEQ multiplex PCR; TCRdb keeps only in-frame clonotypes and omits some of them. Altogether some 34,000 clones were found in the sample, and no singletons occur. Their antigen targets remain unknown. Material: peripheral blood mononuclear cells. These receptors were obtained from a human donor with common variable immunodeficiency.

Details on this clone: The read falls 3 residues short of the CDR3 end, and the missing part is taken from the germline J gene. The V and J genes are TRBV11-3 and TRBJ2-7; 7 positions match TRBD1. The CDR3 covers 15 residues. Trimming removed 7 bases from V and 0 bases from J; junction bases left unmatched: 9. Germline V gene lookup returns CDR1 SGHNT and CDR2 YENEEA. Here the CDR3 reads CASTQRTGGSYEQYF. CDR3 DNA, as far as it was read: TGTGCCAGCACCCAAAGGACAGGAGGCTCCTACGAG.

This clone was seen repeatedly, ten times or more. Read data end 3 residues before the CDR3 end; the end is taken from the germline J gene. The chain links TRBV5-1 to TRBJ2-1; D ambiguous. This CDR3 has 17 residues. CDR1 and CDR2 (germline): SGHRS, YFSETQ. V shed 1 base and J shed 0 bases, with 14 bases lying between them. The CDR3 reads CASSLIWSSSSYNEQFF. The CDR3 DNA, read in part, is TGCGCCAGCAGCTTGATTTGGTCTTCCAGCTCCTACAATGAG.

This clone was counted ten times or more. The observed sequence ends 3 residues before the CDR3 terminus, with the missing tail filled in from the germline J gene. This chain links TRBV24-1 with TRBJ2-1; D perhaps matches TRBD2 (6 bases). In germline, CDR1 is KGHDR, CDR2 SFDVKD. Trimming pared 9 bases from V and 4 bases from J, leaving 15 bases between. This CDR3 is 14 amino acids long. The chain's CDR3 is CATAGTRVYNEQFF. CDR3 DNA (partial): TGTGCCACCGCCGGGACTCGAGTTTACAATGAG.

This clone was counted many times. Read sequence stops 3 residues before the CDR3 end, and the germline J gene provides the missing end. The genes are TRBV14 and TRBJ2-2; perhaps TRBD2 as D (5 bases). Between the trimmed V and J ends, which lost 4 bases and 4 bases, there was a span of 13 bases. The germline CDR1 and CDR2 sequences are SGHDN and FVKESK. The CDR3 is 15 amino acids. The CDR3 sequence is CASSPQRLATGELFF. The sequenced part of the CDR3 DNA is TGTGCCAGCAGCCCTCAACGGCTAGCCACCGGGGAG.

This clone was observed at least ten times. This CDR3 reads CASSRGSSYNEQFF. The CDR3 bases that were read are TGCGCCAGCAGCAGAGGGTCTTCCTACAATGAG. This chain connects TRBV5-1 to TRBJ2-1; the D gene is possibly TRBD2 (5 bases). With the read ending 3 residues before the CDR3 end, the germline J gene is used to fill in that end. The germline gives CDR1 SGHRS, CDR2 YFSETQ. Trimming left V 4 bases short and J 1 base short, with 9 bases between. The CDR3 length is 14 residues. The variable domain in full, with the rest retrieved from reference TRBV5-1 and TRBJ2-1, is KAGVTQTPRYLIKTRGQQVTLSCSPISGHRSVSWYQQTPGQGLQFLFEYFSETQRNKGNFPGRFSGRQFSNSRSEMNVSTLELGDSALYLCASSRGSSYNEQFFGPGTRLTVL.

In regard to this clone: Read sequence stops 3 residues before the CDR3 end, and the germline J gene provides the missing end. V and J are TRBV7-9 and TRBJ2-3; D is ambiguous. Germline V gives CDR1 SEHNR, CDR2 FQNEAQ (reference sequence). The CDR3 is 14 residues long. Trimming took off 1 base at V and 5 bases at J, with 10 bases between the two ends. CDR3 residues: CASSLDSRIDTQYF. CDR3 DNA (partial): TGTGCCAGCAGCTTAGACTCTAGGATAGATACG.

In this sample, this clone turned up a few times. The CDR3 extends 3 residues past the end of the read, so its final part is completed from the germline J gene. The gene calls are TRBV23-1 and TRBJ1-3; 7 bases line up with TRBD1. TRBV23-1 is reported as an ORF; its role is uncertain. This CDR3 has 19 residues. V lost 4 bases, J lost 0 bases, and 15 bases stayed unmatched. The CDR3 region is CASSPEGIRQGLSGNTIYF. The CDR3 DNA, read in part, is TGCGCCAGCAGTCCGGAGGGAATAAGACAGGGACTCTCTGGAAACACC.

Of note for this clone: The read gets to within 3 residues of the CDR3 end, and the germline J gene fills in the rest. The chain joins TRBV6-2 or TRBV6-3 to TRBJ1-5; possibly TRBD1 for D (6 bases). The V end was cut by 0 bases, the J end by 4 bases, with 10 bases between. The length of the CDR3 is 15 residues. Per the germline V gene, CDR1 is MNHEY and CDR2 is SVGEGT. CDR3 residues: CASSYSGGRNQPQHF. CDR3 bases read: TGTGCCAGCAGTTACTCCGGGGGGCGAAATCAGCCC.

There are many counts of this clone. The read falls 3 residues short of the CDR3 end, and the missing part is taken from the germline J gene. The chain employs TRBV20-1 and TRBJ1-3; D remains ambiguous. Trimming removed 0 bases from V and 2 bases from J, with 8 bases in between. This CDR3 has 14 amino acids. Per germline, CDR1 DFQATT and CDR2 SNEGSKA (reference sequence). The sequenced part of the CDR3 DNA is TGCAGTGCTAGAGATACGGGGACTGGAAACACC. It specifies CSARDTGTGNT. The complete CDR3 sequence is CSARDTGTGNTIYF.

The table lists this clone with many counts. One junction end disagrees with the germline gene, perhaps due to a read error. The CDR3 DNA, read in part, is TGTGCCAGCATCTTAGGTCCCCAGGGGGGACGCAATGAG. Its protein product is CASILGPQGGRNE. The whole CDR3 is CASILGPQGGRNEQFF. The chain employs TRBV7-6 and TRBJ2-1, with D possibly TRBD1 on 7 matching bases. The CDR3 extends 3 residues past the end of the read, so its final part is completed from the germline J gene. CDR3 length: 16 residues. In germline, CDR1 is SGHVS, CDR2 FNYEAQ.

To note about this clone: The CDR3 goes on 3 residues after the read ends, and that part is filled in from the germline J gene. V usage is TRBV11-3 and J usage is TRBJ1-1, with 9 bases matching TRBD1. Germline CDR1 and CDR2: SGHNT and YENEEA. There are 12 residues in the CDR3. Trimming at V came to 5 bases and at J to 5 bases, leaving 0 bases not matched to a gene. Partial CDR3 DNA: TGTGCCAGCAGCGACAGGGGGACTGAA. It specifies CASSDRGTE. From start to end, the CDR3 is CASSDRGTEAFF.

This clone was picked up many times. The CDR3 end falls 3 residues outside the read, so it is completed with the germline J gene. The rearrangement links TRBV19 to TRBJ1-1, with TRBD1 matching 7 bases. The CDR3 contains 13 residues. CDR1 is LNHDA and CDR2 is SQIVND in the germline V gene (reference sequence). Trimming took 6 bases from V and 4 from J; bases not matched to a gene: 5. This chain's CDR3 is CASSTTGATEAFF. The CDR3 DNA, read in part, is TGTGCCAGTAGCACTACAGGGGCCACTGAA.

In its sample, this clone was seen a few times. The read stops 3 residues short of the end of the CDR3; the missing end is completed from the germline J gene. This chain connects TRBV18 to TRBJ2-1, with TRBD2 as a possible D gene (6 bases). The CDR3 has 15 residues. Germline CDR1 reads KGHSH; CDR2 reads LQKENI. V gave up 5 bases and J gave up 2 bases, with 13 bases separating them. The CDR3 here is CASSTQGGAYNEQFF. Incomplete CDR3 DNA: TGTGCCAGCTCAACTCAGGGAGGAGCCTACAATGAG.

This clone has just a few counts. The CDR3 extends 3 residues past the end of the read, so its final part is completed from the germline J gene. The chain recombines TRBV11-2 with TRBJ2-7; D is unresolved. This CDR3 is 13 amino acids long. Germline V lookup: CDR1 SGHAT, CDR2 FQNNGV. Trimming pared 2 bases from V and 6 bases from J, leaving 11 bases between. Incomplete CDR3 DNA: TGTGCCAGCAGCTTACCAGCAGGTGCCGAG. This translates into CASSLPAGAE. The entire CDR3 is CASSLPAGAEQYF.

This clone was recorded many times. With the read ending 3 residues before the CDR3 end, the germline J gene is used to fill in that end. The chain uses TRBV7-6 and TRBJ2-3, with 10 bases that match TRBD1. V trimming: 5 bases; J trimming: 6 bases; junction bases outside the gene matches: 5. The CDR3 contains 14 residues. In germline, CDR1 is SGHVS, CDR2 FNYEAQ. The DNA read from the CDR3 is TGTGCCAGCAGCCTGACAGGGGGCGCGGATACG. Protein sequence: CASSLTGGADT. The complete CDR3 protein is CASSLTGGADTQYF.

This clone was seen a few times. With the read ending 3 residues before the CDR3 end, the germline J gene is used to fill in that end. V and J are TRBV19 and TRBJ2-3, with D uncertain. Germline assignment: CDR1 LNHDA and CDR2 SQIVND (reference sequence). CDR3 size: 13 residues. Trimming removed 3 bases from V and 4 bases from J, with 8 bases in between. The covered CDR3 bases are TGTGCCAGTAGTATCCAGCGAGCAGATACG. Translated, it gives CASSIQRADT. The CDR3 as a whole reads CASSIQRADTQYF.

This clone was seen a handful of times. The CDR3 end falls 3 residues outside the read, so it is completed with the germline J gene. The chain has TRBV7-9 and TRBJ1-1; TRBD1 might be the D (6 bases). Germline-derived CDR1 and CDR2 are SEHNR and FQNEAQ (reference sequence). This CDR3 region has 15 residues. Trimming took off 1 base at V and 3 bases at J, with 12 bases between the two ends. This chain's CDR3 is CASSLGQGRDTEAFF. CDR3 bases read: TGTGCCAGCAGCTTAGGTCAGGGGAGGGACACTGAA.

This clone was detected ten times or more. The read ends 3 residues before the CDR3 terminus; that terminus is restored from the germline J gene. The chain joins TRBV20-1 to TRBJ2-7; no clear D. The CDR3 is 12 residues long. The germline CDR1 and CDR2 sequences are DFQATT and SNEGSKA (reference sequence). Trimming removed 6 bases from V and 2 bases from J, with 11 bases in between. Partial CDR3 DNA: TGCAGTGCAGGCGGTCTTACCTACGAG. This codes for CSAGGLTYE. The complete CDR3 protein is CSAGGLTYEQYF.

With respect to this clone: Read coverage stops 3 residues before the CDR3 terminus; the germline J gene supplies the remainder. The J gene is TRBJ2-5, the V gene TRBV6-2 or TRBV6-3, with 14 bases aligning to TRBD2. The junction had 7 bases not matched to a gene; V was cut back by 5 bases and J by 5 bases. Germline loops: CDR1 MNHEY, CDR2 SVGEGT. The CDR3 totals 16 residues. CDR3 DNA, as far as it was read: TGTGCCAGCAGTCAGACTAGCGGGAGGGCCGGGGAGACC. Translation gives CASSQTSGRAGET. The entire CDR3 is CASSQTSGRAGETQYF.

This clone was detected a few times. The sequence runs out 3 residues before the end of the CDR3; the remainder is reconstructed from the germline J gene. The chain combines TRBV11-2 with TRBJ2-1; TRBD2 matches 8 bases. The CDR3 extends over 15 amino acids. Per germline, CDR1 SGHAT and CDR2 FQNNGV. The trim removed 8 bases at V and 0 bases at J, leaving 6 bases unmatched. The CDR3 spells CASDHSGSSYNEQFF. The DNA read from the CDR3 is TGTGCCAGCGACCACAGCGGGAGCTCCTACAATGAG.

To note about this clone: With the read ending 3 residues before the CDR3 end, the germline J gene is used to fill in that end. The chain recombines TRBV5-6 with TRBJ2-1; D is unclear. V gave up 0 bases and J gave up 4 bases, with 8 bases separating them. Per germline, CDR1 SGHDT and CDR2 YYEEEE. The length of the CDR3 is 14 residues. The CDR3 spells CASSLVPGYNEQFF. CDR3 DNA (partial): TGTGCCAGCAGCTTGGTCCCAGGATACAATGAG.

This clone was seen repeatedly, ten times or more. The read terminates 3 residues ahead of where the CDR3 ends, so the germline J gene completes it. The chain carries TRBV4-2 and TRBJ2-1; 11 bases match TRBD2. The CDR3 sequence is 14 residues long. In germline, CDR1 is LGHNA, CDR2 YNFKEQ. V shed 4 bases, J shed 7 bases, and the junction held 3 bases outside the gene matches. The covered CDR3 bases are TGTGCCAGCAGCCCCGGGACTAGCGGAAATGAG. Amino acid sequence: CASSPGTSGNE. The entire CDR3 protein is CASSPGTSGNEQFF.